This record looks at one T cell receptor beta chain sequence and its context. Its antigen is not yet known. No much larger clone exists at a distance of one base, and base qualities are not known. Trimming costs V 6 bases and J 6 bases, and their ends lie 9 bases apart. The germline V gene (reference sequence) provides CDR1 DFQATT and CDR2 SNEGSKA. The CDR3 sequence holds 11 residues, the cysteine and phenylalanine included. The kept DNA is CDR3 alone, 33 bases in frame from the first base. This sample is drawn from a study of cytomegalovirus exposure and HLA in healthy donors (TCRdb year 2017). Looking at the study overall: According to a later analysis, one platform produced both the 110 or so validation repertoires and the 730 or so repertoires of the first cohort. The study combined high-throughput TCR immunosequencing, statistical association of individual TCRs with disease status, and machine learning to predict cytomegalovirus infection status. The study aimed to test whether signatures of past pathogen exposure could be identified by cataloging public T cell receptors. A separate validation cohort of some 130 different subjects was used in addition to the roughly 640-subject first cohort. On the study overall, not on this receptor specifically: The validation cohort had no HLA typing available for a later analysis, so co-occurrence within that cohort was assessed over all 120 or so repertoires. The authors suggested that the approach could potentially be generalized to other disease states and immunological phenotypes. Most TCR sequences were seen in very few donors, while some public TCRs were found in many individuals. Three of the identified cytomegalovirus-associated TCR beta chains were confirmed in vitro to be specific for cytomegalovirus antigens. A total of fewer than 200 TCR beta chains were listed by the study as associated with cytomegalovirus. The classifier was reported to diagnose cytomegalovirus status with high specificity and sensitivity in both the original cohort and the validation cohort. A later analysis found that TCRs clustered in the first cohort also tended to co-occur in the 120 validation repertoires, with 94% of cluster scores above 0.

Library method: the immunoSEQ multiplex PCR assay. From the authors' description of their analysis: To diagnose cytomegalovirus status from the catalog of TCR beta chain sequences, a statistical classification framework was built. The table comes from immuneACCESS by way of TCRdb, which keeps in-frame sequences with V and J called. Part of the clones is missing from these tables; in studies checked, under half for an unresolved V gene and the rest for unknown reasons. From that table come the V and J calls and clone size; the DNA was used to work out D and trimming. The sample data list 250,000 to 350,000 clones, and 86% of these were observed just once. The top ten clonotypes cover around 0.84% of the sample. Donors formed part of the validation cohort, which comprised over a hundred subjects and was distinct from the first cohort of fewer than 750 subjects.

The receptor's source is a young woman in good health and CMV-seronegative. Sequencing used PBMCs. The V and J segments used are TRBV20-1 and TRBJ2-1; no confident D gene assignment can be made. The CDR3 in this case is CSASPVNEQFF. The sequenced DNA: TGCAGTGCCTCTCCCGTCAATGAGCAGTTCTTC.